This passage covers 17 T cell receptor beta chains from one sample sequenced in a study of T cell responses to AZD1222 COVID-19 vaccine. TCRdb's copy holds only in-frame clones and misses some; the assay was immunoSEQ multiplex PCR. The data contain about 180,000 clones, roughly 90% of them seen just once; the ten biggest clones take up approximately 2.5%. The starting material was peripheral blood, obtained on day 0 of AZD1222 vaccination. The origin of the receptors is an adult in good health.

V is TRBV18 and J is TRBJ1-2, with 7 bases lining up with TRBD1. The CDR3 extends over 15 amino acids. CDR1 and CDR2 from the germline V gene are KGHSH and LQKENI. V dropped 0 bases and J dropped 4; count of bases not matched to a gene: 5. The CDR3 here is CASSPPGTEFYGYTF. The DNA for the CDR3 is TGTGCCAGCTCACCACCCGGGACAGAGTTCTATGGCTACACCTTC.

The chain combines TRBV11-3 with TRBJ2-5; no clear D. The CDR3 is 16 residues long. The germline gives CDR1 SGHNT, CDR2 YENEEA. The germline V and J ends were trimmed by 1 base and 1 base, with 13 bases remaining between them. The CDR3: CASSLGAKVRQETQYF. The CDR3 nucleotides read TGTGCCAGCAGCTTAGGAGCTAAGGTCCGCCAAGAGACCCAGTACTTC.

In DNA, the CDR3 is TGTGCCAGCAAGACAGGGGGTGGAATTACTGAAGCTTTCTTT. The encoded protein is CASKTGGGITEAFF. The chain has TRBV7-9 and TRBJ1-1, with TRBD1 matching over 9 bases. With 7 bases clipped from V and 5 bases from J, the junction kept 8 bases outside the gene matches. This CDR3 spans 14 amino acids. Germline values: CDR1 SEHNR, CDR2 FQNEAQ (reference sequence).

This rearrangement joins TRBV2 to TRBJ2-1; maybe TRBD1 (5 bases). V lost 11 bases to trimming and J lost 4 bases, with 12 bases between them. CDR1 and CDR2 (germline): SNHLY, FYNNEI. The CDR3 contains 12 residues. The CDR3 nucleotides are TGTGCCCGCCAACAGGCGTACAATGAGCAGTTCTTC. Translated: CARQQAYNEQFF.

The chain is built from TRBV19 and TRBJ2-7; 13 positions agree with TRBD2. The CDR3 spans 16 residues. With 6 bases clipped from V and 1 base from J, the junction kept 6 bases outside the gene matches. Germline CDR1 LNHDA, CDR2 SQIVND (reference sequence). CDR3 loop: CASSRLAGGLSYEQYF. CDR3 nucleotides: TGTGCCAGTAGCCGACTAGCGGGAGGTTTGTCCTACGAGCAGTACTTC.

The table lists this clone with a count of one. Other DNA sequences in the same sample also yield this CDR3. The chain carries TRBV5-1 and TRBJ1-4, with 9 bases aligning to TRBD1. J was trimmed by 6 bases and V by 4 bases; bases with no gene match: 7. Germline V gene sequence: CDR1 SGHRS, CDR2 YFSETQ. This CDR3 spans 15 amino acids. This CDR3 reads CASSGTGGAYEKLFF. CDR3 sequence (DNA): TGCGCCAGCAGCGGCACAGGGGGCGCTTATGAAAAACTGTTTTTT.

This clone was seen only once. The J gene is TRBJ2-1, the V gene TRBV25-1; 9 bases are shared with TRBD2. CDR3 length equals 16 residues. V was pared by 2 bases and J by 8 bases, with 10 bases of the junction left unmatched. Looked up from germline, CDR1 is MGHDK and CDR2 is SYGVNS. The CDR3 spells CASSERRASGVYEQFF. CDR3 in DNA: TGTGCCAGCAGTGAAAGAAGAGCTAGCGGGGTCTATGAGCAGTTCTTC.

This chain links TRBV21-1 with TRBJ2-3; the table's D call, TRBD2, has no DNA check behind it. TRBV21-1 is a documented pseudogene. This CDR3 is 17 amino acids long. The CDR3 nucleotides are TGTGCCAGCAGCGCCCGAATACGGGCGGGAAGCACAGATACGCAGTATTTT. It codes for CASSARIRAGSTDTQYF.

The gene calls are TRBV13 and TRBJ1-4; D not resolved. The CDR3 spans 15 residues. Germline lookup yields CDR1 PRHDT and CDR2 FYEKMQ (reference sequence). With 5 bases removed from V and 7 bases from J, the gap between germline ends came to 17 bases. The CDR3 loop reads CASSPRTAWGEKLFF. The DNA of the CDR3 is TGTGCCAGCAGCCCCAGGACGGCTTGGGGTGAAAAACTGTTTTTT.

The V call is TRBV19, the J call TRBJ1-5; a possible D gene is TRBD1 (5 bases). V was trimmed by 1 base and J by 6 bases, leaving 10 bases between them. CDR1 is LNHDA, CDR2 SQIVND, per germline (reference sequence). This CDR3 has 14 residues. In DNA form, the CDR3 reads TGTGCCAGTAGTATAGGGGGGGTCAGTCAGCCCCAGCATTTT. Amino acids: CASSIGGVSQPQHF. Complete variable domain (other parts from reference TRBV19 and TRBJ1-5): DGGITQSPKYLFRKEGQNVTLSCEQNLNHDAMYWYRQDPGQGLRLIYYSQIVNDFQKGDIAEGYSVSREKKESFPLTVTSAQKNPTAFYLCASSIGGVSQPQHFGDGTRLSIL.

The chain has TRBV28 and TRBJ2-7; 10 bases agree with TRBD2. J lost 3 bases, V lost 3 bases, and 14 bases had no gene match. The CDR3 spans 18 residues. CDR1 and CDR2 (germline): MDHEN, SYDVKM. CDR3 coding DNA: TGTGCCAGCAGTTTCCCCATGACGGCTAGCGGGAGTGGCTACGAGCAGTACTTC. Protein: CASSFPMTASGSGYEQYF.

The chain links TRBV18 to TRBJ1-3, with TRBD1 as a possible D gene (6 bases). Trimming cost V 6 bases and J 1 base, with 16 bases left between them. The CDR3 is 16 residues long. Germline CDR1 reads KGHSH; CDR2 reads LQKENI. CDR3 sequence (DNA): TGTGCCAGCTCCCCGGGAGCAGGGGATTCTGGAAACACCATATATTTT. Residues: CASSPGAGDSGNTIYF.

This clone was counted once. The chain is built from TRBV5-1 and TRBJ1-4; maybe TRBD1 (5 bases). Per the germline V gene, CDR1 is SGHRS and CDR2 is YFSETQ. This CDR3 contains 14 residues. V lost 2 bases and J lost 5, with 10 bases in between. CDR3 sequence reads: CASSFDSNNEKLFF. Here the CDR3 DNA reads TGCGCCAGCAGCTTTGACAGTAACAATGAAAAACTGTTTTTT. Full variable domain (remainder filled in from reference TRBV5-1 and TRBJ1-4): KAGVTQTPRYLIKTRGQQVTLSCSPISGHRSVSWYQQTPGQGLQFLFEYFSETQRNKGNFPGRFSGRQFSNSRSEMNVSTLELGDSALYLCASSFDSNNEKLFFGSGTQLSVL.

The rearrangement uses TRBV3-1 (or the pseudogene TRBV3-2) and TRBJ2-6; 8 bases are a match to TRBD1. Germline CDR1 LGHDT, CDR2 YNNKEL (reference sequence). This CDR3 is built from 19 residues. The V gene end was trimmed by 0 bases and the J gene end by 0 bases; junction bases not matched to a gene: 7. The CDR3 DNA sequence: TGTGCCAGCAGCCAAGATAGGGGAACAGGGGGCTCTGGGGCCAACGTCCTGACTTTC. Protein sequence: CASSQDRGTGGSGANVLTF.

V gene TRBV9 combines with J gene TRBJ1-2; D unresolved. Trimming cost V 2 bases and J 8 bases, with 13 bases left between them. CDR3 length: 13 residues. Per germline, CDR1 SGDLS and CDR2 YYNGEE. CDR3 sequence: CASSVEGLGGYTF. CDR3 in DNA: TGTGCCAGCAGCGTTGAAGGACTAGGGGGCTACACCTTC.

The chain recombines TRBV19 with TRBJ2-1, with 10 bases matching TRBD2. The CDR3 is 16 amino acids. Germline values: CDR1 LNHDA, CDR2 SQIVND (reference sequence). Trimming at V came to 5 bases and at J to 1 base, leaving 5 bases not matched to a gene. The DNA of the CDR3 is TGTGCCAGTAGTTCGACTAGCGGGCCATCCTACAATGAGCAGTTCTTC. Translated: CASSSTSGPSYNEQFF.

The CDR3 is CASRIQGGAAEAFF. CDR3 in DNA: TGTGCCAGCAGGATACAGGGAGGGGCCGCTGAAGCTTTCTTT. This rearrangement joins TRBV28 to TRBJ1-1; tentatively, D is TRBD1 (6 bases). The CDR3 extends over 14 amino acids. The ends were cut back, 6 bases at V and 6 bases at J, with 17 bases in the middle. Germline CDR1 MDHEN, CDR2 SYDVKM.